The next 25 T cell receptor beta chains were all read from a single sample in a study of cytomegalovirus exposure and HLA in healthy donors (TCRdb year 2017). Library preparation employed the immunoSEQ multiplex PCR assay. For the multiplex PCR, a mixture combining 60 forward primers for TCR Vbeta segments and 13 reverse primers for TCR Jbeta segments was used. As stored in TCRdb, this immuneACCESS dataset retains in-frame rearrangements with V and J assigned. A fraction of the clones does not appear; measured against another copy, unresolved V genes explain less than half of the discrepancy, and the remainder lacks a known reason. Recorded for this sample are 89,000 or so clones; about four fifths of them occurred a single time. The ten biggest clones cover around 5.6% of the sample. Specimen: PBMCs. These receptors all come from a woman aged 18-29 years in good health and CMV-seropositive.

J is TRBJ1-2 and V is TRBV7-9; D remains ambiguous. V was shortened by 5 bases and J by 6 bases, with 19 bases between the two germline ends. Germline CDR1 reads SEHNR; CDR2 reads FQNEAQ (reference sequence). The CDR3 length is 15 residues. CDR3 residues: CASSRIDALGDGYTF. CDR3 bases: TGTGCCAGCAGCCGAATCGACGCCCTGGGCGATGGCTACACCTTC.

The chain uses TRBV5-4 and TRBJ2-7; TRBD2 matches 7 bases. CDR1 and CDR2 from the germline V gene are SGHNT and YYREEE (reference sequence). The CDR3 totals 15 residues. V was clipped by 1 base and J by 3 bases; unmatched bases: 7. The CDR3 protein is CASSLRRELDYEQYF. Here the CDR3 DNA reads TGTGCCAGCAGCTTGAGGCGGGAGTTAGACTACGAGCAGTACTTC.

The rearrangement uses TRBV7-3 and TRBJ1-4, with 7 positions matching TRBD1. V was pared by 5 bases and J by 8 bases, with 11 bases of the junction left unmatched. This CDR3 comprises 15 residues. Germline values: CDR1 SGHTA, CDR2 FQGTGA. The CDR3 coding sequence is TGTGCCAGCAGCGCACAGGGGACTGTAGGGGAAAAACTGTTTTTT. Translation: CASSAQGTVGEKLFF.

The chain joins TRBV5-4 to TRBJ2-2, with TRBD2 matching over 10 bases. This CDR3 has 17 amino acids. Per the germline V gene, CDR1 is SGHNT and CDR2 is YYREEE (reference sequence). J was trimmed by 0 bases and V by 4 bases; bases with no gene match: 6. CDR3 in DNA: TGTGCCAGCAGCCCCCGGGGGACTAGCGCGAACACCGGGGAGCTGTTTTTT. This sequence encodes CASSPRGTSANTGELFF.

This clone was seen more than once but under ten times. This sequence joins TRBV4-1 and TRBJ2-7; perhaps TRBD2 as D (5 bases). This CDR3 region has 16 residues. Germline assignment: CDR1 MGHRA and CDR2 YSYEKL. The V and J ends lost 0 bases and 2 bases respectively, with 14 bases between them. The DNA of the CDR3 is TGCGCCAGCAGCCAAGATCTAGGGAGAAAAGCCTACGAGCAGTACTTC. Amino acids: CASSQDLGRKAYEQYF.

The chain has TRBV11-2 and TRBJ1-1; no firm D call. This CDR3 has 17 amino acids. Deletions cut 1 base from V and 0 bases from J, with 15 bases between. Germline CDR1 SGHAT, CDR2 FQNNGV. The CDR3 sequence: CASSLAYGYSMNTEAFF. The CDR3 nucleotides read TGTGCCAGCAGCTTAGCTTATGGGTACAGCATGAACACTGAAGCTTTCTTT.

This sequence joins TRBV2 and TRBJ1-5; tentative D call: TRBD1 (6 bases). This CDR3 is built from 13 residues. V shed 8 bases and J shed 4 bases, with 12 bases lying between them. From germline, CDR1 is SNHLY and CDR2 FYNNEI. In DNA, the CDR3 is TGTGCCAGCGGGGGAGGGGGTAATCAGCCCCAGCATTTT. Protein sequence: CASGGGGNQPQHF.

This clone was detected only once. The CDR3: CASSEWTGGAYGYTF. The CDR3 DNA is TGTGCCAGCAGTGAATGGACAGGGGGCGCCTATGGCTACACCTTC. This sequence joins TRBV2 and TRBJ1-2; 11 bases line up with TRBD1. V trimming: 2 bases; J trimming: 4 bases; junction bases outside the gene matches: 3. Germline V gene lookup returns CDR1 SNHLY and CDR2 FYNNEI. CDR3 length equals 15 residues.

This chain links TRBV20-1 with TRBJ2-7, with D possibly TRBD2 on 6 matching bases. CDR3 size: 11 residues. V was cut by 6 bases and J by 3 bases, with 9 bases left in between. Germline CDR1 DFQATT, CDR2 SNEGSKA (reference sequence). The CDR3 is CSASGSYEQYF. The DNA for the CDR3 is TGCAGTGCATCCGGGAGCTACGAGCAGTACTTC.

This sequence joins TRBV10-3 and TRBJ2-6; perhaps TRBD1 as D (6 bases). Germline values: CDR1 ENHRY, CDR2 SYGVKD. V dropped 10 bases and J dropped 3 bases, with 13 bases sitting between them. The CDR3 runs 14 residues. CDR3 sequence (DNA): TGTGCCAACAGGGCAGGAGGTGGGGCCAACGTCCTGACTTTC. Protein sequence: CANRAGGGANVLTF.

A few counts support this clone. This chain joins TRBV12-5 and TRBJ1-2; D uncertain. Per germline, CDR1 LGHNT and CDR2 FRNRAP. The V and J ends lost 7 bases and 7 bases respectively, with 13 bases between them. The CDR3 consists of 12 residues. The CDR3 bases are TGTGCTAGTGCCGGTACCTTTGGTGGCTACACCTTC. Residues: CASAGTFGGYTF.

This rearrangement joins TRBV7-9 to TRBJ2-1; D gene unclear. Trimming left V 8 bases short and J 0 bases short, with 14 bases between. This CDR3 is built from 15 residues. Germline assignment: CDR1 SEHNR and CDR2 FQNEAQ (reference sequence). In DNA form, the CDR3 reads TGTGCCAGCTTGTTATCGGTATCCTCCTACAATGAGCAGTTCTTC. It yields the protein CASLLSVSSYNEQFF.

The chain combines TRBV12-5 with TRBJ2-1; maybe TRBD1 (5 bases). Deletions cut 11 bases from V and 1 base from J, with 21 bases between. Germline V gene data show CDR1 as LGHNT and CDR2 as FRNRAP. The CDR3 has 16 amino acids. The CDR3 sequence: CAAGPGLVGSYNEQFF. CDR3 in DNA: TGTGCTGCCGGGCCAGGGCTCGTAGGTTCCTACAATGAGCAGTTCTTC.

The gene calls are TRBV15 and TRBJ2-7; 9 bases map to TRBD2. In germline, CDR1 is LNHNV, CDR2 YYDKDF (reference sequence). V gave up 5 bases and J gave up 4 bases; unmatched junction bases: 9. The CDR3 length is 15 residues. CDR3 protein: CATSSQTSGLYEQYF. In DNA form, the CDR3 reads TGTGCCACCAGCTCCCAGACTAGCGGCCTATACGAGCAGTACTTC.

The gene calls are TRBV27 and TRBJ2-7, with TRBD1 identical over 7 bases. CDR1 MNHEY and CDR2 SMNVEV come from the germline V gene (reference sequence). The CDR3 is 16 residues long. Trimming removed 5 bases from V and 2 bases from J; junction bases left unmatched: 12. The CDR3 DNA is TGTGCCAGCAGTGGGGACAGTCCCGTAGGGCCCTACGAGCAGTACTTC. Amino acid sequence: CASSGDSPVGPYEQYF.

Of note for this clone: The same CDR3 is also encoded by other DNA sequences in this sample. The gene calls are TRBV28 and TRBJ2-7; 9 bases match TRBD2. The CDR3 sequence is 13 residues long. Trimming removed 6 bases from V and 2 bases from J; junction bases left unmatched: 2. Germline V CDR1 and CDR2: MDHEN, SYDVKM. CDR3 residues: CASRTSGTYEQYF. CDR3 nucleotides: TGTGCCAGCAGGACTAGCGGAACCTACGAGCAGTACTTC.

This sequence joins TRBV5-4 and TRBJ2-1, with TRBD2 matching over 8 bases. The germline V gene encodes CDR1 SGHNT and CDR2 YYREEE (reference sequence). The CDR3 extends over 14 amino acids. J lost 9 bases, V lost 2 bases, and 7 bases had no gene match. The CDR3 loop reads CASSFGSGAGEQFF. CDR3 DNA: TGTGCCAGCAGCTTTGGTAGCGGGGCGGGTGAGCAGTTCTTC.

The V gene is TRBV6-5, the J gene TRBJ1-4; 8 bases agree with TRBD1. Unmatched junction bases numbered 3, after V lost 2 bases and J lost 4 bases. This CDR3 has 15 residues. Germline CDR1 reads MNHEY; CDR2 reads SVGAGI. In DNA, the CDR3 is TGTGCCAGCAGTTACGTGACAGGGGTTAATGAAAAACTGTTTTTT. Protein product: CASSYVTGVNEKLFF.

The gene calls are TRBV5-1 and TRBJ2-7, with 8 bases lining up with TRBD1. Germline V gene sequence: CDR1 SGHRS, CDR2 YFSETQ. CDR3 size: 15 residues. Trimming at V came to 3 bases and at J to 5 bases, leaving 10 bases not matched to a gene. CDR3 DNA sequence: TGCGCCAGCAGCTACACGACAGGGGATTCTGACGAGCAGTACTTC. This encodes CASSYTTGDSDEQYF.

This chain links TRBV4-1 with TRBJ2-1, with D possibly TRBD2 on 6 matching bases. The CDR3 runs 15 residues. Germline assignment: CDR1 MGHRA and CDR2 YSYEKL. The germline V and J ends were trimmed by 4 bases and 8 bases, with 18 bases remaining between them. CDR3 residues: CASSPAATSRYEQFF. In DNA, the CDR3 is TGCGCCAGCAGCCCCGCTGCGACTAGTAGGTATGAGCAGTTCTTC.

This sequence joins TRBV19 and TRBJ1-1; 7 nucleotides agree with TRBD1. With 6 bases clipped from V and 4 bases from J, the junction kept 2 bases outside the gene matches. Looked up from germline, CDR1 is LNHDA and CDR2 is SQIVND (reference sequence). This CDR3 region has 12 residues. The CDR3 region has the DNA TGTGCCAGTAGGACAGGGTTCACTGAAGCTTTCTTT. It specifies CASRTGFTEAFF.

The gene calls are TRBV6-1 and TRBJ2-3; D ambiguous. The germline gives CDR1 MNHNS, CDR2 SASEGT. Trimming removed 2 bases at V and 3 bases at J, with 15 bases between. The CDR3 runs to 16 residues. Here the CDR3 DNA reads TGTGCCAGCAGTGAACTAGGTCCGATAGAGACAGATACGCAGTATTTT. It encodes CASSELGPIETDTQYF.

In nucleotides, the CDR3 is TGCGCCAGCAGCCACGACAGGGGCAATTCACCCCTCCACTTT. Translating gives CASSHDRGNSPLHF. V gene TRBV4-1 combines with J gene TRBJ1-6; 8 bases map to TRBD1. Trimming took 3 bases from V and 7 from J; bases not matched to a gene: 2. CDR3 length equals 14 residues. Germline values: CDR1 MGHRA, CDR2 YSYEKL.

The gene calls are TRBV10-2 and TRBJ2-7; 8 positions agree with TRBD2. The V gene end was trimmed by 0 bases and the J gene end by 5 bases; junction bases not matched to a gene: 9. The V gene's germline CDR1 is WSHSY and CDR2 SAAADI. This CDR3 contains 16 residues. The CDR3 DNA reads TGCGCCAGCAGTGAGTCGGGGGCGGGAGGAGTAAACGAGCAGTACTTC. This codes for CASSESGAGGVNEQYF.

The chain is built from TRBV11-2 and TRBJ2-3; D is perhaps TRBD2 (5 bases). Germline-derived CDR1 and CDR2 are SGHAT and FQNNGV. The CDR3 extends over 12 amino acids. Trimming stripped 7 bases from V and 4 bases from J, with 9 bases between. The CDR3: CASTLDSDTQYF. CDR3 nucleotides: TGTGCCAGCACCCTGGACTCAGATACGCAGTATTTT.